This T cell receptor beta chain was observed in a study of Graves' ophthalmopathy and Graves' hyperthyroidism. Study-wide context: Before any treatment, peripheral blood was taken at the initial diagnosis.

Study findings and constraints: Blood repertoires reportedly contained most expanded thyroid clonotypes above 0.001 frequency.

Researchers turned away patients with other autoimmune diseases, uncontrolled infections, pregnancy or lactation. Out of around 10 ml of fresh peripheral blood, PBMCs were obtained. Transcripts of RNA were the source for amplifying TCR beta CDR3 regions. A first-round RT-PCR used HTBI primers, followed by a second-round multiplex PCR. TCRdb independently ran MiXCR on the multiplex PCR reads; one entry per CDR3 protein. The data contain hundreds of thousands of distinct CDR3 sequences, just over 40% of them seen just once; the ten biggest clones take up over 2.5%. CDR3 length: 15 amino acids. V gave up 4 bases and J gave up 6 bases, with 19 bases separating them. This clonotype was seen only a few times. Antigen: not known.

The sequencing sample was made of peripheral blood. The rearrangement joins TRBV12-3 or TRBV12-4 to TRBJ2-7, with D possibly matching TRBD1 (5 bases). This TCR came from an adult man with Graves' ophthalmopathy. The CDR3 sequence is CASSSLSQGTLEQYF. The CDR3 DNA reads as TGTGCCAGCAGTTCCCTTAGCCAGGGAACCCTCGAGCAGTACTTC.